A single sample is the source of the 9 T cell receptor beta chains below, sequenced in a study of cytomegalovirus exposure and HLA in healthy donors. Amplification used 60 Vbeta primers and 13 Jbeta primers. Produced via immunoSEQ multiplex PCR; TCRdb's table is partial and in-frame only. The table shows over 100,000 clones, with about 80% occurring only once. Specimen: PBMCs. The source of these receptors is a woman aged 40-49 years in good health and CMV-seronegative.

This clone has a handful of counts. The rearrangement links TRBV7-6 to TRBJ2-6; D gene uncertain. CDR3 size: 15 residues. The V gene lost 1 base and the J gene lost 0 bases, with 4 bases spanning the gap. The V gene's germline CDR1 is SGHVS and CDR2 FNYEAQ. CDR3 residues: CASSLVSSGANVLTF. The CDR3 DNA sequence: TGTGCCAGCAGCTTAGTGAGCTCTGGGGCCAACGTCCTGACTTTC.

J is TRBJ2-7 and V is TRBV5-5, with D perhaps matching TRBD1 (6 bases). The V gene's germline CDR1 is SGHKS and CDR2 YYEKEE (reference sequence). Between the trimmed V and J ends, which lost 4 bases and 9 bases, there was a span of 23 bases. The CDR3 totals 15 residues. Here the CDR3 reads CASSAPRRQVSGQYF. CDR3 nucleotides: TGTGCCAGCAGCGCTCCCCGGAGACAGGTATCGGGGCAGTACTTC.

CDR3 DNA sequence: TGTGCCAGCAGTCCGAGGAGCTCCTACGAGCAGTACTTC. Residues: CASSPRSSYEQYF. The V and J genes are TRBV27 and TRBJ2-5; D is uncertain. Gene TRBJ2-7 matches the end of the DNA better, so the J call may be wrong. Germline CDR1 is MNHEY and CDR2 is SMNVEV (reference sequence). This CDR3 is 13 amino acids long.

The J gene is TRBJ2-1, the V gene TRBV6-5, with 9 bases fitting TRBD1. With 4 bases clipped from V and 10 bases from J, the junction kept 2 bases outside the gene matches. The CDR3 runs 12 residues. Germline V gives CDR1 MNHEY, CDR2 SVGAGI. The CDR3 spells CASSLTGGEQFF. In DNA form, the CDR3 reads TGTGCCAGCAGTTTGACAGGGGGGGAGCAGTTCTTC.

V is TRBV5-1 and J is TRBJ2-5; 8 positions match TRBD2. The CDR3 has 15 amino acids. V gave up 2 bases and J gave up 5 bases; unmatched junction bases: 8. CDR1 and CDR2 from the germline V gene are SGHRS and YFSETQ. The CDR3 nucleotides are TGCGCCAGCAGCTTAGAGCGGGAGAGATGGGAGACCCAGTACTTC. It yields the protein CASSLERERWETQYF.

The chain employs TRBV5-6 and TRBJ2-7; no clear D. Germline-derived CDR1 and CDR2 are SGHDT and YYEEEE. Between the trimmed V and J ends, which lost 3 bases and 7 bases, there was a span of 8 bases. There are 11 residues in the CDR3. The CDR3 nucleotides are TGTGCCAGCAGCTCTCTCGGGGAGCAGTACTTC. Protein product: CASSSLGEQYF.

Only a few counts were recorded for this clone. This chain uses TRBV19 with TRBJ2-1; maybe TRBD2 (5 bases). Trimming took 11 bases from V and 7 from J, leaving 18 bases between them. Germline CDR1 LNHDA, CDR2 SQIVND (reference sequence). The CDR3 length is 13 residues. Written as DNA, the CDR3 is TGTGCCTTAGGACCATTCGAGCGGAATGAGCAGTTCTTC. It yields the protein CALGPFERNEQFF.

A single count supports this clone. V and J are TRBV19 and TRBJ1-3, with 8 bases identical to TRBD1. This CDR3 has 16 amino acids. Germline assignment: CDR1 LNHDA and CDR2 SQIVND (reference sequence). After removal of 5 bases from V and 0 bases from J, the junction contained 6 bases not matched to a gene. The CDR3 sequence is CASSPWDRNSGNTIYF. CDR3 nucleotide sequence: TGTGCCAGTAGTCCCTGGGACAGGAACTCTGGAAACACCATATATTTT.

The chain combines TRBV19 with TRBJ1-1, with TRBD1 matching 8 bases. CDR3 size: 17 residues. Germline CDR1 is LNHDA and CDR2 is SQIVND (reference sequence). Trimming cost V 4 bases and J 7 bases; bases outside gene matches: 17. For the CDR3, the DNA is TGTGCCAGTAGTAAGCGCAGGGGGCGCGGTGGAGGAGGTGAAGCTTTCTTT. Translated: CASSKRRGRGGGGEAFF.